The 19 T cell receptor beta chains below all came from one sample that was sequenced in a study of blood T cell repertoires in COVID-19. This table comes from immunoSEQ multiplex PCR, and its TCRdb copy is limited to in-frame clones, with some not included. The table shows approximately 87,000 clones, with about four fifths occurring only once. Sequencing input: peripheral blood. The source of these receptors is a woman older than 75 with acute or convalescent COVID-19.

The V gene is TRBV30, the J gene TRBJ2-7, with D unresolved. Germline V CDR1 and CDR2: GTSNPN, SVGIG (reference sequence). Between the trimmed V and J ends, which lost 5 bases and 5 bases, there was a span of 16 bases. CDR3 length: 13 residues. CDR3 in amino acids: CAWVPPVVHEQYF. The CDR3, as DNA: TGTGCCTGGGTCCCGCCTGTAGTCCACGAGCAGTACTTC.

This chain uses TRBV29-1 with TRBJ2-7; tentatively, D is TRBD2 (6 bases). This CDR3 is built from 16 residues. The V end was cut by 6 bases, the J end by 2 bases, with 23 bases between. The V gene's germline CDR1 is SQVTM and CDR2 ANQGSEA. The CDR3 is CSVSLRGRGTPYEQYF. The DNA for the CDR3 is TGCAGCGTCTCCCTTCGAGGGCGGGGTACCCCCTACGAGCAGTACTTC.

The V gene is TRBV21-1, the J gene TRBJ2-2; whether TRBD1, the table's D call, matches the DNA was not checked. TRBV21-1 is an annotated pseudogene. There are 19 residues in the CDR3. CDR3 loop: CASSKEGTGGYTNTGELFF. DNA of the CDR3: TGTGCCAGCAGCAAAGAGGGGACAGGGGGATATACGAACACCGGGGAGCTGTTTTTT.

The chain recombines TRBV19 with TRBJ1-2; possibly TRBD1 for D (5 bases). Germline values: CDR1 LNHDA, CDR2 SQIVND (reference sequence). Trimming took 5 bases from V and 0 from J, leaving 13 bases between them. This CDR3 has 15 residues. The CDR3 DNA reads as TGTGCCAGTAGTTCCGGTGGAGGGGCTAACTATGGCTACACCTTC. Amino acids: CASSSGGGANYGYTF. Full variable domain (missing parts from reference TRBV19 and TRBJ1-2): DGGITQSPKYLFRKEGQNVTLSCEQNLNHDAMYWYRQDPGQGLRLIYYSQIVNDFQKGDIAEGYSVSREKKESFPLTVTSAQKNPTAFYLCASSSGGGANYGYTFGSGTRLTVV.

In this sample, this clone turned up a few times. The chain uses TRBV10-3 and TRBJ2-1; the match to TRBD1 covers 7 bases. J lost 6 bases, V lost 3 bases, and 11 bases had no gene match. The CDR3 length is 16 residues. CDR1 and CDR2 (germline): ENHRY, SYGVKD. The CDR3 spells CAISDPFRDSPNEQFF. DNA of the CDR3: TGTGCCATCAGTGACCCGTTCCGGGACAGCCCCAATGAGCAGTTCTTC.

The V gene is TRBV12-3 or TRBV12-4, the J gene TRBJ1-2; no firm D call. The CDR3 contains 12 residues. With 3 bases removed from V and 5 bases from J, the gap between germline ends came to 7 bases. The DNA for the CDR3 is TGTGCCAGCAGTTTGCGGGAGTATGGCTACACCTTC. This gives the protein CASSLREYGYTF.

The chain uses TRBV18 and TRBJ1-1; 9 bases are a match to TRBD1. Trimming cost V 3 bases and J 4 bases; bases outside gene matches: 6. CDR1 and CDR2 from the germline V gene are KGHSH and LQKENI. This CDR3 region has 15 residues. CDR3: CASSPSQGASTEAFF. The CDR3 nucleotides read TGTGCCAGCTCACCGTCACAGGGGGCGAGCACTGAAGCTTTCTTT.

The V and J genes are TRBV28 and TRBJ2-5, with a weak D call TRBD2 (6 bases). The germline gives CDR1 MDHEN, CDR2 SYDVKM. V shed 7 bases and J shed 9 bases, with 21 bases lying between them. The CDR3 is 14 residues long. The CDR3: CASTPGPRPGAQYF. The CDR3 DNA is TGTGCCAGCACCCCGGGACCGCGGCCGGGGGCCCAGTACTTC.

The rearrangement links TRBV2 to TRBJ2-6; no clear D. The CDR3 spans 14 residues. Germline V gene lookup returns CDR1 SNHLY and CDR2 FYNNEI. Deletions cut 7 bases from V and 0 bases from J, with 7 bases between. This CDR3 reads CASNKNSGANVLTF. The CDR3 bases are TGTGCCAGCAATAAAAACTCTGGGGCCAACGTCCTGACTTTC.

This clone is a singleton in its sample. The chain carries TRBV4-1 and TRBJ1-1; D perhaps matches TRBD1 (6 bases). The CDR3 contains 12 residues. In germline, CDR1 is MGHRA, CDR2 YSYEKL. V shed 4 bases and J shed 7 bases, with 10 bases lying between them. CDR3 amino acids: CASSPRDNEAFF. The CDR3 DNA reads TGCGCCAGCAGCCCCCGGGACAATGAAGCTTTCTTT.

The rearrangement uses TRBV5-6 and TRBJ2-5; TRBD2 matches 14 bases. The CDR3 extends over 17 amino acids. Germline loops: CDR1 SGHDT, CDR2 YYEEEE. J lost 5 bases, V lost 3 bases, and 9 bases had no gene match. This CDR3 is CASSSGLAGGAWETQYF. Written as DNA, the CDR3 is TGTGCCAGCAGCTCAGGACTAGCGGGGGGCGCTTGGGAGACCCAGTACTTC.

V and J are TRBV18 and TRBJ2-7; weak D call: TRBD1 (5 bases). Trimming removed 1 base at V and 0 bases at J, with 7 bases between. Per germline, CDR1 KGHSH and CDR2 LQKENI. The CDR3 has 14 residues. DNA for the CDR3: TGTGCCAGCTCACCACTAAGGGGCTCCTACGAGCAGTACTTC. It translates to CASSPLRGSYEQYF. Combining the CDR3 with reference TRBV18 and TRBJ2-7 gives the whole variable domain NAGVMQNPRHLVRRRGQEARLRCSPMKGHSHVYWYRQLPEEGLKFMVYLQKENIIDESGMPKERFSAEFPKEGPSILRIQQVVRGDSAAYFCASSPLRGSYEQYFGPGTRLTVT.

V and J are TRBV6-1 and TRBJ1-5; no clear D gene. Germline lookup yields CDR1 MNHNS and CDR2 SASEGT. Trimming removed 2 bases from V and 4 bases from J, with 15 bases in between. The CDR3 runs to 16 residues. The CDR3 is CASSEMEQLINQPQHF. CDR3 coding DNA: TGTGCCAGCAGTGAAATGGAACAGTTGATAAATCAGCCCCAGCATTTT.

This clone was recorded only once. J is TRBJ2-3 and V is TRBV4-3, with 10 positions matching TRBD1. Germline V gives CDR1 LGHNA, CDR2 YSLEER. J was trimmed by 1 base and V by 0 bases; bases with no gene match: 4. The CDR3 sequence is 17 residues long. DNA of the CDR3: TGCGCCAGCAGCCAAGAGCGAGGACAGGGGGGCACAGATACGCAGTATTTT. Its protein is CASSQERGQGGTDTQYF.

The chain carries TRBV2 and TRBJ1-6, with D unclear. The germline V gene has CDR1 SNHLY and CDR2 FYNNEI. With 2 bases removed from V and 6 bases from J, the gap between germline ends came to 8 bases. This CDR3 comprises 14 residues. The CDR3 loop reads CASSETQINSPLHF. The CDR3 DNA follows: TGTGCCAGCAGTGAAACACAGATTAATTCACCCCTCCACTTT. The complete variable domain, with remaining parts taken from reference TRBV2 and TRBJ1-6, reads EPEVTQTPSHQVTQMGQEVILRCVPISNHLYFYWYRQILGQKVEFLVSFYNNEISEKSEIFDDQFSVERPDGSNFTLKIRSTKLEDSAMYFCASSETQINSPLHFGNGTRLTVT.

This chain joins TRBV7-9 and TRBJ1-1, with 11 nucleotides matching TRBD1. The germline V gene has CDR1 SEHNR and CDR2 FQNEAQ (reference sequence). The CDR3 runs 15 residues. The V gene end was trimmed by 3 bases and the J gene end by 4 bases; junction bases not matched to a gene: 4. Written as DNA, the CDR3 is TGTGCCAGCAGCTTCGGACAGGGGGCGGCCACTGAAGCTTTCTTT. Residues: CASSFGQGAATEAFF.

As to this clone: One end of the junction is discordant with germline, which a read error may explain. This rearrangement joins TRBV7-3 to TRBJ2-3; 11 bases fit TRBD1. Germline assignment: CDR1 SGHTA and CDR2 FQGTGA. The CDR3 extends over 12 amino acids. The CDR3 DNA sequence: TGTGCCAGCAGCTCTCCGGGACAGGGGGTCATTTTT. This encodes CASSSPGQGVIF.

The CDR3 DNA reads as TGTGCCAGCAGCTTGGTCCCCCGAGGCCCATATAGCAATCAGCCCCAGCATTTT. It codes for CASSLVPRGPYSNQPQHF. The chain combines TRBV7-2 with TRBJ1-5; D is unclear. V was trimmed by 3 bases and J by 0 bases, leaving 18 bases between them. Germline loops: CDR1 SGHTA, CDR2 FQGNSA. The CDR3 has 18 amino acids.

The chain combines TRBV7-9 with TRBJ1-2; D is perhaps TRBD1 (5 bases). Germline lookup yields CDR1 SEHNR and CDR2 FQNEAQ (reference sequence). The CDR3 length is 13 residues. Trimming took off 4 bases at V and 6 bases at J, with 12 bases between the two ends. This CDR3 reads CASSSPGGDGYTF. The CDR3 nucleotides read TGTGCCAGCAGCTCGCCGGGAGGGGATGGCTACACCTTC.